Here is one T cell receptor (beta chain) with its context. Clones were sequenced by immunoSEQ multiplex PCR, and TCRdb holds only the in-frame ones, with some missing. The sample records 230,000 or so clones, roughly 80% being singletons. V lost 0 bases to trimming and J lost 4 bases, with 12 bases between them. The germline gives CDR1 MNHEY, CDR2 SVGAGI. This CDR3 comprises 16 residues. This entry is derived from a study of blood T cell repertoires in COVID-19. Study-level information: The study drew acute and convalescent COVID-19 samples from the United States, Italy and Spain.

J is TRBJ2-2 and V is TRBV6-5, with a weak D call TRBD1 (5 bases). The specimen sequenced was peripheral blood. This receptor was taken from a human donor in a cohort sampled during active COVID-19. CDR3 amino acids: CASSYSLRGSTGELFF. CDR3 nucleotides: TGTGCCAGCAGTTACTCGTTAAGGGGAAGCACCGGGGAGCTGTTTTTT.